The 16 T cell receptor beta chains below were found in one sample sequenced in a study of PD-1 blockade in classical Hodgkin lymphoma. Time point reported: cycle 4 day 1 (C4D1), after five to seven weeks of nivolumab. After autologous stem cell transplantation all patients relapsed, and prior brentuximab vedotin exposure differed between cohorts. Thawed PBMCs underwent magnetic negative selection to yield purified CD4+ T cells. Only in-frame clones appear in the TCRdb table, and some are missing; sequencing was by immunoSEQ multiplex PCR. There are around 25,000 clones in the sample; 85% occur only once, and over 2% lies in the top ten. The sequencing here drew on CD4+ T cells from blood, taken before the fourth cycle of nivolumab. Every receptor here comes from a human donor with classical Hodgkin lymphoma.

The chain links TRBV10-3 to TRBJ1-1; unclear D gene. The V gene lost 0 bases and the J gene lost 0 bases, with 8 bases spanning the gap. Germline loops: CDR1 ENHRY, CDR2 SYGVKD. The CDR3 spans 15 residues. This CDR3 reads CAISESRVLNTEAFF. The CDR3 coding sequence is TGTGCCATCAGTGAGTCCCGGGTTTTGAACACTGAAGCTTTCTTT.

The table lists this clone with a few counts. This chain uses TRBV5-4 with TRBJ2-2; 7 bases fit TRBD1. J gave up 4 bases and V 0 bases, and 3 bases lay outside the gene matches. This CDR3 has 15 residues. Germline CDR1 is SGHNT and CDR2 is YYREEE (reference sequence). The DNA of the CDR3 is TGTGCCAGCAGCTTGGAAACAGGGGTCACCGGGGAGCTGTTTTTT. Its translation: CASSLETGVTGELFF.

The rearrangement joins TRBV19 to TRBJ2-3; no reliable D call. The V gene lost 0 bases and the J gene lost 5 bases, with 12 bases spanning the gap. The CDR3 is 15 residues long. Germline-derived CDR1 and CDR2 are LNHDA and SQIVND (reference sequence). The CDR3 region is CASSIDSRALDTQYF. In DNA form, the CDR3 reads TGTGCCAGTAGTATAGATTCTCGGGCCTTAGATACGCAGTATTTT.

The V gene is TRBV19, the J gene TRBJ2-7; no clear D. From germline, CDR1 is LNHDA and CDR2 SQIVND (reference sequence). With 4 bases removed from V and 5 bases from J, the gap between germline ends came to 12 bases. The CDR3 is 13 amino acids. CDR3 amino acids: CASSTLRANEQYF. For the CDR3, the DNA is TGTGCCAGTAGTACCCTGCGAGCGAACGAGCAGTACTTC. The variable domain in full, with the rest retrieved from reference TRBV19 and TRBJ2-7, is DGGITQSPKYLFRKEGQNVTLSCEQNLNHDAMYWYRQDPGQGLRLIYYSQIVNDFQKGDIAEGYSVSREKKESFPLTVTSAQKNPTAFYLCASSTLRANEQYFGPGTRLTVT.

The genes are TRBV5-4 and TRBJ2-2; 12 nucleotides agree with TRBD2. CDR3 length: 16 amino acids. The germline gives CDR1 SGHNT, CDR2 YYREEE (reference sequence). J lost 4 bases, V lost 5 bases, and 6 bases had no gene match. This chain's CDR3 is CASSHPLAGGTGELFF. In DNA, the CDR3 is TGTGCCAGCAGTCATCCACTAGCGGGAGGCACCGGGGAGCTGTTTTTT.

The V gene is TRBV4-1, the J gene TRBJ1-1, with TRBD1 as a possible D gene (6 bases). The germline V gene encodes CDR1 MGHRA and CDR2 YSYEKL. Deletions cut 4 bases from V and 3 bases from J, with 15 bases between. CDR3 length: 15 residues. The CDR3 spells CASSLQTGSDTEAFF. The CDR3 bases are TGCGCCAGCAGCCTTCAAACAGGGTCGGACACTGAAGCTTTCTTT.

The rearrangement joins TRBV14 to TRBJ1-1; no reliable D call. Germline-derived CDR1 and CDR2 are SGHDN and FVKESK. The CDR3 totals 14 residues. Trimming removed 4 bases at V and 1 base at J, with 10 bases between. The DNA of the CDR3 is TGTGCCAGCAGCCCCGTGAGGCCGAACACTGAAGCTTTCTTT. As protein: CASSPVRPNTEAFF.

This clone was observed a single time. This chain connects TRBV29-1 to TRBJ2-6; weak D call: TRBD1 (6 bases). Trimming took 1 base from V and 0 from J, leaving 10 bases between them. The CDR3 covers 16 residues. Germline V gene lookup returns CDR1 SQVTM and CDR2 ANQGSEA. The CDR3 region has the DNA TGCAGCGTTGAAGGGTTAGGGGGCTCTGGGGCCAACGTCCTGACTTTC. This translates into CSVEGLGGSGANVLTF.

CDR3 protein: CASSSGYNEQFF. As DNA, the CDR3 is TGTGCCAGCAGTTCCGGATACAATGAGCAGTTCTTC. The V gene is TRBV6-6, the J gene TRBJ2-1; D ambiguous. The V gene lost 4 bases and the J gene lost 4 bases, with 5 bases spanning the gap. Germline V gives CDR1 MNHNY, CDR2 SVGAGI (reference sequence). The CDR3 contains 12 residues.

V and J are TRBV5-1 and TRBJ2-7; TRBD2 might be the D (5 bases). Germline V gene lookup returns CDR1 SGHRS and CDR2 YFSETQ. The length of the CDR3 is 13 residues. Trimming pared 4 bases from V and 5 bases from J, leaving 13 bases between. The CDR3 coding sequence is TGCGCCAGCAGCCCGGGGTCGTTCGACGAGCAGTACTTC. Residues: CASSPGSFDEQYF.

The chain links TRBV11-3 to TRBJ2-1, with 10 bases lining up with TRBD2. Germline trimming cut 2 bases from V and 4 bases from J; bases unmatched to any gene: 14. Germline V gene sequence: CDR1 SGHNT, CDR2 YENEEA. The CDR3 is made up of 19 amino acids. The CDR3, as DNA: TGTGCCAGCAGCTTACAGGGGGCTAGCGGGAGAGAGGGTTACAATGAGCAGTTCTTC. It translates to CASSLQGASGREGYNEQFF. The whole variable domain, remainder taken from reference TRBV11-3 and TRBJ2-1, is EAGVVQSPRYKIIEKKQPVAFWCNPISGHNTLYWYLQNLGQGPELLIRYENEEAVDDSQLPKDRFSAERLKGVDSTLKIQPAELGDSAVYLCASSLQGASGREGYNEQFFGPGTRLTVL.

The CDR3 reads CASSVAGGATEAFF. The CDR3 DNA reads TGTGCCAGCAGCGTAGCTGGGGGGGCCACTGAAGCTTTCTTT. The chain couples TRBV9 to TRBJ1-1, with D possibly matching TRBD1 (6 bases). The ends were cut back, 0 bases at V and 4 bases at J, with 10 bases in the middle. The CDR3 extends over 14 amino acids. CDR1 is SGDLS and CDR2 is YYNGEE in the germline V gene.

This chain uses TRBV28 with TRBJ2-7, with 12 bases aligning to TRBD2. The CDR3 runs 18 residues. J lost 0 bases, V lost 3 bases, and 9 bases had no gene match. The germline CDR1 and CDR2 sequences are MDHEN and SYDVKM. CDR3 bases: TGTGCCAGCAGTTTGTTGCTAGCGGGAGGGCAAAGCTCCTACGAGCAGTACTTC. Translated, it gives CASSLLLAGGQSSYEQYF.

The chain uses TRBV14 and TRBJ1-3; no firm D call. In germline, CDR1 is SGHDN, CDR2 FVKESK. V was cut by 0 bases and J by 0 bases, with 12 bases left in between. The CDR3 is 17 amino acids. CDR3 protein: CASSQDASRLSGNTIYF. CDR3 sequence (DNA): TGTGCCAGCAGCCAAGATGCGTCGAGGCTCTCTGGAAACACCATATATTTT.

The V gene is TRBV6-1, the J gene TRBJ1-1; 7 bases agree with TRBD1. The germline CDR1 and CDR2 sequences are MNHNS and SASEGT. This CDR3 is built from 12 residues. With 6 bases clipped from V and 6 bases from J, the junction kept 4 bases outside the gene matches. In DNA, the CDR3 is TGTGCCAGCAGCTCCACAGGGGCTGAAGCTTTCTTT. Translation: CASSSTGAEAFF.

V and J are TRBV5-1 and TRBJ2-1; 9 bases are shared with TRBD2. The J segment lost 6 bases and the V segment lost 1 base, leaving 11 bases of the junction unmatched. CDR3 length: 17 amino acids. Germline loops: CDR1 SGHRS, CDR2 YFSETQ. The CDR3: CASSLFAGGPVSNEQFF. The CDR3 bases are TGCGCCAGCAGCTTGTTTGCGGGAGGGCCGGTAAGCAATGAGCAGTTCTTC.